The 22 T cell receptor beta chains below come from one sample, sequenced in a study of early T cells in non-severe SARS-CoV-2 infection. TCRdb reprocessed the 5' RACE reads via MiXCR and lists one record per CDR3 protein. The data hold some 60,000 distinct CDR3 sequences, with 8% to 9% observed a single time. Source material: whole blood. The source of these receptors is an adult who was a healthcare worker with PCR-confirmed SARS-CoV-2 infection or an uninfected control (not recorded which).

This clonotype was recorded a few times. The chain joins TRBV7-9 to TRBJ1-2; a weak D match, TRBD1 (6 bases). V was shortened by 1 base and J by 7 bases, with 13 bases between the two germline ends. This CDR3 has 14 residues. In germline, CDR1 is SEHNR, CDR2 FQNEAQ (reference sequence). Written as DNA, the CDR3 is TGTGCCAGCAGCTTAGAGGCAGGGGATGTTGGCTACACCTTC. Translated, it gives CASSLEAGDVGYTF. The full variable domain, in which reference TRBV7-9 and TRBJ1-2 provide the parts outside the CDR3, is DTGVSQNPRHKITKRGQNVTFRCDPISEHNRLYWYRQTLGQGPEFLTYFQNEAQLEKSRLLSDRFSAERPKGSFSTLEIQRTEQGDSAMYLCASSLEAGDVGYTFGSGTRLTVV.

This clonotype was seen at least ten times. The chain links TRBV13 to TRBJ2-2, with 7 bases lining up with TRBD1. Trimming took 5 bases from V and 4 from J; bases not matched to a gene: 4. The germline gives CDR1 PRHDT, CDR2 FYEKMQ (reference sequence). There are 14 residues in the CDR3. The CDR3 loop is CASSPGGITGELFF. In DNA form, the CDR3 reads TGTGCCAGCAGCCCAGGGGGAATCACCGGGGAGCTGTTTTTT.

This clonotype was counted many times. The CDR3 loop is CASSPRPPGVSETQYF. The CDR3, as DNA: TGTGCCAGCAGCCCCCGCCCCCCGGGAGTTTCGGAGACCCAGTACTTC. The chain recombines TRBV21-1 with TRBJ2-5; TRBD1 is taken as the D call from the table, unchecked against the DNA. TRBV21-1 is tagged as a pseudogene. The CDR3 is 16 residues long.

The chain recombines TRBV12-3 or TRBV12-4 with TRBJ1-1; maybe TRBD1 (5 bases). The length of the CDR3 is 13 residues. V lost 6 bases and J lost 5, with 13 bases in between. The CDR3 nucleotides read TGTGCCAGCAGCCCGTCCTGGGGGACTGAAGCTTTCTTT. Encoded protein: CASSPSWGTEAFF.

In regard to this clonotype: Possible read error: a much larger clone is one base away. The CDR3 coding sequence is TGTGCCAGCAGCCAGACCGGGAGGGTATCTAGTGCCTACGAGCAGTACTTC. This codes for CASSQTGRVSSAYEQYF. V is TRBV11-3 and J is TRBJ2-7; 8 nucleotides align to TRBD2. Germline V gives CDR1 SGHNT, CDR2 YENEEA. Trimming cost V 5 bases and J 2 bases; bases outside gene matches: 14. This CDR3 region has 17 residues.

The gene calls are TRBV7-9 and TRBJ2-2; TRBD1 is a possible D gene (5 bases). From germline, CDR1 is SEHNR and CDR2 FQNEAQ (reference sequence). This CDR3 region has 15 residues. V lost 8 bases and J 1 base, leaving 14 bases between the germline ends. DNA of the CDR3: TGTGCCAGCTTACCTCAGGGCGGGAACACCGGGGAGCTGTTTTTT. This encodes CASLPQGGNTGELFF.

The chain has TRBV6-2 or TRBV6-3 and TRBJ2-7; 7 bases map to TRBD2. CDR3 length equals 15 residues. Unmatched junction bases numbered 11, after V lost 5 bases and J lost 4 bases. From germline, CDR1 is MNHEY and CDR2 SVGEGT. The CDR3 spells CASSKIGGLEYEQYF. The CDR3 DNA sequence: TGTGCCAGCAGTAAAATCGGGGGGTTGGAGTACGAGCAGTACTTC.

V usage is TRBV20-1 and J usage is TRBJ2-3, with a tentative D call TRBD2 (6 bases). Germline lookup yields CDR1 DFQATT and CDR2 SNEGSKA (reference sequence). CDR3 size: 14 residues. V gave up 7 bases and J gave up 1 base, with 15 bases separating them. The CDR3 bases are TGCAGTGTTAGCGCGGGAATTGGCACAGATACGCAGTATTTT. It is translated as CSVSAGIGTDTQYF.

This clonotype was detected ten times or more. The chain joins TRBV28 to TRBJ1-5; possible D gene TRBD1, 6 bases. The CDR3 loop spans 14 amino acids. Germline CDR1 reads MDHEN; CDR2 reads SYDVKM. V lost 5 bases and J lost 1, with 9 bases in between. CDR3 residues: CASSQGGSNQPQHF. The CDR3 DNA reads TGTGCCAGCAGTCAAGGGGGAAGCAATCAGCCCCAGCATTTT.

This clonotype was counted only a few times. The chain joins TRBV29-1 to TRBJ1-2, with D perhaps matching TRBD1 (5 bases). This CDR3 contains 10 residues. In germline, CDR1 is SQVTM, CDR2 ANQGSEA. V gave up 6 bases and J gave up 13 bases, with 15 bases separating them. The CDR3 DNA reads TGCAGCGTCGGAGAGACAGTTTGCACCTTC. This translates into CSVGETVCTF.

This clonotype was detected many times. The V call is TRBV7-2, the J call TRBJ2-5, with 10 nucleotides matching TRBD1. Germline V CDR1 and CDR2: SGHTA, FQGNSA. Trimming removed 1 base from V and 4 bases from J; junction bases left unmatched: 9. This CDR3 is built from 17 residues. CDR3 DNA sequence: TGTGCCAGCAGCTTAGGTGGGACAGGGGCGACCAGAGAGACCCAGTACTTC. Encoded protein: CASSLGGTGATRETQYF.

In the case of this clonotype: A much bigger clone sits one base away, suggesting this may be a read error. The chain recombines TRBV28 with TRBJ2-7; 7 positions match TRBD1. Germline loops: CDR1 MDHEN, CDR2 SYDVKM. V was clipped by 5 bases and J by 3 bases; unmatched bases: 7. This CDR3 spans 14 amino acids. CDR3 nucleotides: TGTGCCAGCAGTACCCCGACAGGGTACTACGAGCAGTACTTC. This gives the protein CASSTPTGYYEQYF.

This clonotype was seen ten or more times. V gene TRBV5-1 combines with J gene TRBJ2-5; D perhaps matches TRBD1 (5 bases). Germline assignment: CDR1 SGHRS and CDR2 YFSETQ. This CDR3 is built from 14 residues. V lost 0 bases, J lost 5 bases, and 11 bases lay in between. CDR3 amino acids: CASSLGTGMETQYF. CDR3 nucleotide sequence: TGCGCCAGCAGCTTGGGTACAGGCATGGAGACCCAGTACTTC.

This clonotype has more than one count but fewer than ten. The V call is TRBV20-1, the J call TRBJ2-3; tentatively, D is TRBD1 (6 bases). The CDR3 contains 14 residues. V gave up 0 bases and J gave up 2 bases, with 9 bases separating them. The V gene's germline CDR1 is DFQATT and CDR2 SNEGSKA (reference sequence). CDR3 DNA sequence: TGCAGTGCTAGAGAAGGGACACTCACAGATACGCAGTATTTT. This codes for CSAREGTLTDTQYF.

This clonotype was detected a few times. The CDR3 reads CATSDQASGDTGELFF. In DNA, the CDR3 is TGTGCCACCAGTGATCAGGCTAGCGGGGACACCGGGGAGCTGTTTTTT. The rearrangement links TRBV24-1 to TRBJ2-2; 9 positions agree with TRBD2. With 3 bases clipped from V and 3 bases from J, the junction kept 4 bases outside the gene matches. The CDR3 covers 16 residues. CDR1 and CDR2 from the germline V gene are KGHDR and SFDVKD.

The chain uses TRBV7-9 and TRBJ2-2, with 7 bases fitting TRBD2. Germline CDR1 reads SEHNR; CDR2 reads FQNEAQ (reference sequence). The CDR3 has 15 residues. With 6 bases clipped from V and 2 bases from J, the junction kept 6 bases outside the gene matches. The CDR3 nucleotides are TGTGCCAGCAGAGGCGGGGGATATAACACCGGGGAGCTGTTTTTT. This sequence encodes CASRGGGYNTGELFF.

The J gene is TRBJ2-7, the V gene TRBV12-3 or TRBV12-4; D possibly corresponds to TRBD2 (6 bases). The germline V and J ends were trimmed by 4 bases and 7 bases, with 14 bases remaining between them. The CDR3 extends over 13 amino acids. The CDR3 sequence is CASSSHSAGEQYF. CDR3 nucleotides: TGTGCCAGCAGTTCCCACTCCGCGGGGGAGCAGTACTTC.

This clonotype occurred a few times. The V gene is TRBV2, the J gene TRBJ1-6, with D uncertain. This CDR3 spans 13 amino acids. Trimming stripped 6 bases from V and 7 bases from J, with 10 bases between. Germline V gives CDR1 SNHLY, CDR2 FYNNEI. In nucleotides, the CDR3 is TGTGCCAGCAGGTCCTCGGGAAATTCACCCCTCCACTTT. Translating it yields CASRSSGNSPLHF.

There are many counts of this clonotype. This rearrangement joins TRBV18 to TRBJ1-6; D is uncertain. In germline, CDR1 is KGHSH, CDR2 LQKENI. Trimming cost V 2 bases and J 0 bases, with 8 bases left between them. The CDR3 is 16 amino acids. The CDR3 region has the DNA TGTGCCAGCTCACCATCCAGGAGCTCCTATAATTCACCCCTCCACTTT. Its protein is CASSPSRSSYNSPLHF.

This clonotype was picked up many times. V is TRBV9 and J is TRBJ2-1, with unresolved D. Between the trimmed V and J ends, which lost 0 bases and 7 bases, there was a span of 14 bases. The CDR3 sequence is 15 residues long. Looked up from germline, CDR1 is SGDLS and CDR2 is YYNGEE. The CDR3 spells CASSVVGHPGNEQFF. The CDR3, as DNA: TGTGCCAGCAGCGTAGTCGGTCACCCAGGTAATGAGCAGTTCTTC. The full variable domain, in which reference TRBV9 and TRBJ2-1 provide the parts outside the CDR3, is DSGVTQTPKHLITATGQRVTLRCSPRSGDLSVYWYQQSLDQGLQFLIQYYNGEERAKGNILERFSAQQFPDLHSELNLSSLELGDSALYFCASSVVGHPGNEQFFGPGTRLTVL.

Many counts were recorded for this clonotype. This chain uses TRBV20-1 with TRBJ1-5; the D gene is possibly TRBD1 (6 bases). The CDR3 is 14 amino acids. Trimming pared 6 bases from V and 0 bases from J, leaving 12 bases between. CDR1 and CDR2 from the germline V gene are DFQATT and SNEGSKA (reference sequence). CDR3 nucleotides: TGCAGTGCAACCACAGGGAATAGCAATCAGCCCCAGCATTTT. Translated: CSATTGNSNQPQHF.

This clonotype was picked up many times. The gene calls are TRBV10-3 and TRBJ2-3; D not resolved. The V and J ends lost 4 bases and 2 bases respectively, with 4 bases between them. This CDR3 is built from 12 residues. From germline, CDR1 is ENHRY and CDR2 SYGVKD. The CDR3 sequence: CAISADTDTQYF. As DNA, the CDR3 is TGTGCCATCAGTGCTGACACAGATACGCAGTATTTT.